This TCR beta chain originates from a study of T cell changes during pregnancy in multiple sclerosis (dated by TCRdb to between 2018 and 2021). At the level of the whole study: The study examined how the T cell repertoire changed over the course of pregnancy in women with multiple sclerosis.

Notes on this clone: Its antigen is unknown. Base qualities are missing; no much larger clone stands one base away.

Including the terminal cysteine and phenylalanine, the CDR3 comprises 18 residues. Left in the record is the CDR3 DNA by itself, 54 bases read in frame from the first base. Per the germline V gene, SGHRS is the CDR1 and YFSETQ is the CDR2. Clipping removes 5 bases from V and 0 bases from J, with 12 as the unmatched junction base count. Receptor amplification or capture employed the immunoSEQ multiplex PCR assay. TCRdb provides this immuneACCESS table in a form limited to in-frame rearrangements. Some clones are lacking; in checked studies, under half of them reflect an unresolved V gene, and why the rest are absent is not known. The sample includes under 85,000 clones, with roughly 94% observed a single time. Together, the top ten hold around 0.6% of the sample.

The rearrangement combines TRBV5-1 with TRBJ2-4; 9 central nucleotides agree with TRBD1. This receptor was taken from a female donor with multiple sclerosis, enrolled in a pregnancy study. The sample was peripheral blood, taken in the third trimester of pregnancy. The CDR3 loop reads CASRPLYRDRVAKNIQYF. The sequence in DNA is TGCGCCAGCAGGCCCCTCTACCGGGACAGGGTAGCCAAAAACATTCAGTACTTC.